The T cell receptor (beta chain) described here comes from a study of CD8+ T cells in alopecia areata. Study-level background: The study gave treated patients oral tofacitinib at 5 to 10 mg twice daily.

As the sequencing template, cDNA was produced by extracting RNA and reverse transcribing it. Here immunoSEQ multiplex PCR was the method, and the copy in TCRdb shows in-frame clones only, minus some. The repertoire includes 140,000 or so clones, around 49% of them detected once, and approximately 0.99% sits in the top ten. The germline gives CDR1 SGHTA, CDR2 FQGNSA. CDR3 length: 17 residues. Trimming took off 5 bases at V and 3 bases at J, with 20 bases between the two ends. The chain is built from TRBV7-2 and TRBJ1-5, with D possibly TRBD1 on 6 matching bases. Sequenced material: CD4+ T cells sorted from blood, taken at week 0. This clonotype was obtained from a human donor with alopecia areata. This chain's CDR3 is CASSVGTGQIYNQPQHF. The CDR3 DNA reads as TGTGCCAGCAGCGTAGGGACCGGACAGATTTACAATCAGCCCCAGCATTTT.